One sample yielded the 24 T cell receptor beta chains listed below, sequenced in a study of blood T cell repertoires in COVID-19. Generated by immunoSEQ multiplex PCR, the TCRdb table keeps only in-frame clones and is missing some. The sample records about 84,000 clones, nearly 85% being singletons. Sequencing was done on a sample of peripheral blood. These receptors originate from a woman at least 80 years old with acute or convalescent COVID-19.

V and J are TRBV19 and TRBJ2-1, with D possibly being TRBD1 (5 bases). Germline V gene sequence: CDR1 LNHDA, CDR2 SQIVND (reference sequence). The CDR3 has 14 amino acids. V was clipped by 3 bases and J by 5 bases, with 11 bases between them. The CDR3 region is CASSITGGNNEQFF. Written as DNA, the CDR3 is TGTGCCAGTAGTATTACAGGTGGAAACAATGAGCAGTTCTTC.

This rearrangement joins TRBV5-1 to TRBJ2-7; 8 bases are a match to TRBD1. The germline gives CDR1 SGHRS, CDR2 YFSETQ. CDR3 length equals 16 residues. V shed 4 bases and J 3 bases; nucleotides not matched to a gene: 12. CDR3 coding DNA: TGCGCCAGCAGCGACCGGACAGGGAATCTATTCTACGAGCAGTACTTC. It codes for CASSDRTGNLFYEQYF.

The V gene is TRBV7-2, the J gene TRBJ2-5; the D is unclear. The CDR3 runs 13 residues. The V gene lost 2 bases and the J gene lost 1 base, with 5 bases spanning the gap. Germline CDR1 SGHTA, CDR2 FQGNSA. The CDR3 is CASSLISQETQYF. CDR3 nucleotide sequence: TGTGCCAGCAGCTTAATCTCCCAAGAGACCCAGTACTTC.

The rearrangement links TRBV3-1 (or the pseudogene TRBV3-2) to TRBJ2-3; the match to TRBD1 covers 8 bases. The CDR3 is 15 residues long. Germline assignment: CDR1 LGHDT and CDR2 YNNKEL (reference sequence). With 4 bases clipped from V and 4 bases from J, the junction kept 7 bases outside the gene matches. The CDR3 is CASSPGQGVADTQYF. CDR3 nucleotides: TGTGCCAGCAGCCCTGGACAGGGAGTTGCAGATACGCAGTATTTT.

The chain recombines TRBV5-1 with TRBJ2-5; a weak D match, TRBD2 (6 bases). Trimming took off 0 bases at V and 1 base at J, with 16 bases between the two ends. CDR3 length equals 17 residues. CDR1 SGHRS and CDR2 YFSETQ come from the germline V gene. The CDR3 DNA is TGCGCCAGCAGCTTGGATGCGGGATCCGCGACCCAAGAGACCCAGTACTTC. As protein: CASSLDAGSATQETQYF. Filled out from reference TRBV5-1 and TRBJ2-5, the complete variable domain reads KAGVTQTPRYLIKTRGQQVTLSCSPISGHRSVSWYQQTPGQGLQFLFEYFSETQRNKGNFPGRFSGRQFSNSRSEMNVSTLELGDSALYLCASSLDAGSATQETQYFGPGTRLLVL.

The genes are TRBV2 and TRBJ1-1; D gene ambiguous. Trimming took off 4 bases at V and 1 base at J, with 4 bases between the two ends. The CDR3 is 12 amino acids. Germline loops: CDR1 SNHLY, CDR2 FYNNEI. DNA of the CDR3: TGTGCCAGCAGTGTCCGGAACACTGAAGCTTTCTTT. Its protein product is CASSVRNTEAFF.

The genes are TRBV6-2 or TRBV6-3 and TRBJ1-5; 9 bases line up with TRBD1. The V gene's germline CDR1 is MNHEY and CDR2 SVGEGT. The CDR3 extends over 16 amino acids. Trimming at V came to 5 bases and at J to 3 bases, leaving 8 bases not matched to a gene. The CDR3 loop is CASSPDRGTINQPQHF. As DNA, the CDR3 is TGTGCCAGCAGTCCGGACAGGGGCACGATCAATCAGCCCCAGCATTTT.

CDR3 in amino acids: CASSPGHLGANVLTF. CDR3 nucleotides: TGTGCCAGCAGCCCCGGTCACCTTGGGGCCAACGTCCTGACTTTC. The V and J genes are TRBV7-6 and TRBJ2-6; D not certain. This CDR3 is 15 amino acids long. The germline V gene encodes CDR1 SGHVS and CDR2 FNYEAQ. V was shortened by 5 bases and J by 3 bases, with 11 bases between the two germline ends.

This chain uses TRBV3-1 (or the pseudogene TRBV3-2) with TRBJ1-1; possible D gene TRBD1, 5 bases. Germline lookup yields CDR1 LGHDT and CDR2 YNNKEL (reference sequence). Deletions cut 0 bases from V and 7 bases from J, with 15 bases between. The CDR3 has 15 amino acids. CDR3 residues: CASSQDQGGTGEAFF. The DNA of the CDR3 is TGTGCCAGCAGCCAAGATCAGGGAGGGACGGGTGAAGCTTTCTTT.

In DNA form, the CDR3 reads TGTGCCATCAGTGACTCCGGACAGGGGAGGTACGAGCAGTACTTC. Protein product: CAISDSGQGRYEQYF. The chain recombines TRBV10-3 with TRBJ2-7; 9 bases are shared with TRBD1. This CDR3 spans 15 amino acids. Per the germline V gene, CDR1 is ENHRY and CDR2 is SYGVKD. V shed 3 bases, J shed 4 bases, and the junction held 7 bases outside the gene matches.

The rearrangement links TRBV29-1 to TRBJ2-3, with TRBD1 matching 7 bases. This CDR3 contains 12 residues. Germline V gene sequence: CDR1 SQVTM, CDR2 ANQGSEA. Germline trimming cut 7 bases from V and 2 bases from J; bases unmatched to any gene: 3. The CDR3 loop is CSGGQATDTQYF. The CDR3 nucleotides are TGCAGCGGTGGACAGGCCACAGATACGCAGTATTTT.

This clone has only one observation. This rearrangement joins TRBV10-3 to TRBJ2-7; 13 nucleotides align to TRBD2. This CDR3 is 15 amino acids long. CDR1 is ENHRY and CDR2 is SYGVKD in the germline V gene. The V gene end was trimmed by 6 bases and the J gene end by 6 bases; junction bases not matched to a gene: 8. The CDR3 here is CAISAGLAGASEQYF. The CDR3 coding sequence is TGTGCCATCAGCGCCGGACTAGCGGGAGCCTCCGAGCAGTACTTC.

The genes are TRBV7-2 and TRBJ1-5; D might be TRBD1 (6 bases). Germline V gene lookup returns CDR1 SGHTA and CDR2 FQGNSA. This CDR3 spans 14 amino acids. Trimming took 5 bases from V and 5 from J, leaving 13 bases between them. CDR3 amino acids: CASSRTGWDQPQHF. The DNA for the CDR3 is TGTGCCAGCAGCCGCACAGGGTGGGATCAGCCCCAGCATTTT.

Here the CDR3 reads CASRRDSTNEKLFF. CDR3 sequence (DNA): TGTGCCAGCAGACGCGACAGTACTAATGAAAAACTGTTTTTT. This chain uses TRBV3-1 (or the pseudogene TRBV3-2) with TRBJ1-4; D might be TRBD1 (5 bases). There are 14 residues in the CDR3. V was cut by 6 bases and J by 2 bases, with 10 bases left in between. Germline V gene data show CDR1 as LGHDT and CDR2 as YNNKEL (reference sequence).

The gene calls are TRBV9 and TRBJ2-5, with D perhaps TRBD1 (6 bases). This CDR3 has 14 amino acids. Trimming took 3 bases from V and 2 from J, leaving 11 bases between them. Germline V gene sequence: CDR1 SGDLS, CDR2 YYNGEE. The CDR3 region is CASSDRQVQETQYF. The CDR3 nucleotides read TGTGCCAGCAGCGACCGACAGGTTCAAGAGACCCAGTACTTC.

The chain recombines TRBV19 with TRBJ2-5; the D gene is possibly TRBD2 (6 bases). The CDR3 sequence is 15 residues long. Germline CDR1 is LNHDA and CDR2 is SQIVND (reference sequence). V lost 5 bases and J 0 bases, leaving 13 bases between the germline ends. This CDR3 reads CASSPTLANQETQYF. As DNA, the CDR3 is TGTGCCAGTAGTCCGACACTAGCCAACCAAGAGACCCAGTACTTC.

This clone turned up a few times. The V gene is TRBV14, the J gene TRBJ2-2; a weak D match, TRBD1 (6 bases). The CDR3 is 16 amino acids. The V and J ends lost 4 bases and 4 bases respectively, with 16 bases between them. The germline CDR1 and CDR2 sequences are SGHDN and FVKESK. The CDR3 sequence is CASSPLTGRGTGELFF. CDR3 DNA: TGTGCCAGCAGCCCCTTGACAGGTCGAGGCACCGGGGAGCTGTTTTTT. Full variable domain (missing parts from reference TRBV14 and TRBJ2-2): EAGVTQFPSHSVIEKGQTVTLRCDPISGHDNLYWYRRVMGKEIKFLLHFVKESKQDESGMPNNRFLAERTGGTYSTLKVQPAELEDSGVYFCASSPLTGRGTGELFFGEGSRLTVL.

J is TRBJ1-5 and V is TRBV10-3; D not resolved. The germline gives CDR1 ENHRY, CDR2 SYGVKD. The CDR3 contains 16 residues. The V gene lost 2 bases and the J gene lost 4 bases, with 15 bases spanning the gap. This CDR3 reads CAISEGQAGGNQPQHF. The CDR3 nucleotides are TGTGCCATCAGTGAGGGGCAGGCAGGAGGTAATCAGCCCCAGCATTTT.

A word on this clone: Relative to the germline gene, one junction end is altered; a read error may explain this. At the DNA level, this CDR3 is encoded by other sequences in the same sample as well. This rearrangement joins TRBV3-1 (or the pseudogene TRBV3-2) to TRBJ2-2; D not resolved. CDR3 length equals 12 residues. Germline-derived CDR1 and CDR2 are LGHDT and YNNKEL (reference sequence). The CDR3 DNA sequence: TGTGCCAGCAGTCAAGGTATCGGGGAGCTGTTTTTT. It is translated as CASSQGIGELFF.

The chain is built from TRBV29-1 and TRBJ2-5; TRBD2 agrees at 8 bases. Germline V gene lookup returns CDR1 SQVTM and CDR2 ANQGSEA. There are 13 residues in the CDR3. With V trimmed by 3 bases and J by 5 bases, 5 bases remained unmatched. The CDR3 nucleotides read TGCAGCGTTGACCCGGGACTAGGGGAGACCCAGTACTTC. Translated, it gives CSVDPGLGETQYF. Supplemented by reference TRBV29-1 and TRBJ2-5, the full variable domain reads SAVISQKPSRDICQRGTSLTIQCQVDSQVTMMFWYRQQPGQSLTLIATANQGSEATYESGFVIDKFPISRPNLTFSTLTVSNMSPEDSSIYLCSVDPGLGETQYFGPGTRLLVL.

V and J are TRBV10-3 and TRBJ2-1, with D perhaps matching TRBD2 (6 bases). The germline V and J ends were trimmed by 4 bases and 5 bases, with 12 bases remaining between them. CDR1 is ENHRY and CDR2 is SYGVKD in the germline V gene. CDR3 length: 14 residues. The chain's CDR3 is CAISVGTPDNEQFF. CDR3 nucleotides: TGTGCCATCAGTGTCGGGACTCCCGACAATGAGCAGTTCTTC.

The rearrangement joins TRBV6-5 to TRBJ2-7; possibly TRBD1 for D (5 bases). V was pared by 6 bases and J by 6 bases, with 18 bases between. Germline values: CDR1 MNHEY, CDR2 SVGAGI. The CDR3 has 14 residues. CDR3 nucleotide sequence: TGTGCCAGCAGCTCCGGACATTCCCCCGTCGAGCAGTACTTC. Translation: CASSSGHSPVEQYF.

The chain carries TRBV7-9 and TRBJ1-5; D remains unclear. Germline-derived CDR1 and CDR2 are SEHNR and FQNEAQ (reference sequence). This CDR3 has 12 residues. V lost 5 bases to trimming and J lost 1 base, with 3 bases between them. CDR3 sequence (DNA): TGTGCCAGCAGCGCGAGCAATCAGCCCCAGCATTTT. Residues: CASSASNQPQHF.

J is TRBJ1-4 and V is TRBV18, with D maybe TRBD1 (6 bases). V lost 3 bases, J lost 3 bases, and 8 bases lay in between. From germline, CDR1 is KGHSH and CDR2 LQKENI. The CDR3 runs 14 residues. This CDR3 reads CASSPGQSNEKLFF. The CDR3 nucleotides are TGTGCCAGCTCACCCGGACAGTCTAATGAAAAACTGTTTTTT.